This T cell receptor beta chain was observed in a study of human T cells and chemical hapten exposure. Broader study findings: The study found expanded TCRs formed significantly more large CDR3 similarity clusters than controls. Donors' alopecia may make their immune response differ from healthy people's.

Time point given: pre-sensitization, week 0. Sample treatment: therapeutic diphenylcyclopropenone sensitization with weekly scalp DPC. Sequencing started from total RNA isolated from unfractionated whole blood. At least ten counts were recorded for this clonotype. The target antigen is unknown. Single cDNA molecules in the library carried unique molecular identifiers attached during preparation. TCRdb fed the RACE reads into MiXCR, producing one record per CDR3 protein. Of just under 35,000 distinct CDR3 sequences detected, about 9.4% appear once; the ten largest clones hold about 28%. The J segment lost 5 bases and the V segment lost 6 bases, leaving 6 bases of the junction unmatched. Germline loops: CDR1 MNHEY, CDR2 SVGEGT. This CDR3 has 13 amino acids.

The clonotype originates from a man between 50 and 59 years old with alopecia areata. Some clones in this sample may be carry-over from other donors' samples. This specimen was whole blood, taken in connection with sensitization to the hapten diphenylcyclopropenone (DPC). The gene calls are TRBV6-2 or TRBV6-3 and TRBJ2-7; TRBD1 matches at 8 bases. This CDR3 is CASRRTGSDEQYF. The CDR3 DNA follows: TGTGCCAGCAGGCGGACAGGGAGTGACGAGCAGTACTTC.